This TCR beta chain was identified during a study of breast tumors, draining lymph nodes, adjacent tissues. Study outcomes and limitations: That most tumor T cells come from lymph nodes remained unproven. Compared with lymph nodes, tumors were less diverse; compared with nontumor tissue, more.

Turning to this clonotype: Antigen specificity is unknown.

Axillary draining lymph nodes of breast cancer patients supplied the node samples. Via MiXCR, TCRdb re-called the multiplex PCR reads, giving one row per CDR3 protein. The sample lists approximately 230,000 distinct CDR3 sequences; 30% to 35% were seen once. V shed 3 bases, J shed 2 bases, and the junction held 3 bases outside the gene matches. The CDR3 has 16 residues. Germline V lookup: CDR1 KGHDR, CDR2 SFDVKD. This clonotype originated in a female donor with breast cancer. Some clones in this sample may be carry-over from other donors' samples. The J gene is TRBJ2-1, the V gene TRBV24-1, with 10 bases fitting TRBD2. Material: axillary lymph node tissue. The CDR3 sequence: CATSDRLAGAYNEQFF. Here the CDR3 DNA reads TGTGCCACCAGTGATAGGCTAGCGGGAGCCTACAATGAGCAGTTCTTC.